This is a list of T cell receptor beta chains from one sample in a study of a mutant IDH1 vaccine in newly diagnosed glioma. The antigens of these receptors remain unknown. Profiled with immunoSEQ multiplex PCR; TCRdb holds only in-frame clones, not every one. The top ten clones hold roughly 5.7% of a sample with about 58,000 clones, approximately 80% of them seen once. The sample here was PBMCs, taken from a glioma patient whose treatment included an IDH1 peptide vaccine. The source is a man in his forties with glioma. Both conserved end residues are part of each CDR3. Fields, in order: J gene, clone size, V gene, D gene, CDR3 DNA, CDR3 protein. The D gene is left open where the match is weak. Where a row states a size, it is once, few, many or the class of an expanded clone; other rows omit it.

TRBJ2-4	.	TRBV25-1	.	TGTGCCAGCAGTGAATCGGGGACACTAAGAAACATTCAGTACTTC	CASSESGTLRNIQYF
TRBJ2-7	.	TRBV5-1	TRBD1	TGCGCCAGCAGCTTGGCCTCCCGACAGGGGGCCTACGAGCAGTACTTC	CASSLASRQGAYEQYF
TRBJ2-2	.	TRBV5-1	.	TGCGCCAGCAGCTTGATCGGGCCTAACACCGGGGAGCTGTTTTTT	CASSLIGPNTGELFF
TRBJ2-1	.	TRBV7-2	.	TGTGCCAGCAGCTTAAACAGGGTTGCTGAGCAGTTCTTC	CASSLNRVAEQFF
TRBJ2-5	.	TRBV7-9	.	TGTGCCAGCAGCCCCCCAGTTAGTAAGACCCAGTACTTC	CASSPPVSKTQYF
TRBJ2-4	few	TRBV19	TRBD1	TGTGCCAGTAGTCTCGTTCAGGGGGCGTCCAAAAACATTCAGTACTTC	CASSLVQGASKNIQYF
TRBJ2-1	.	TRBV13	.	TGTGCCAGCAGCTTAATGTTGGGGGATCACAATGAGCAGTTCTTC	CASSLMLGDHNEQFF
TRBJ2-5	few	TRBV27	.	TGTGCCAGCAGTTCCGGGACCGTCTTTGGGACCCAGTACTTC	CASSSGTVFGTQYF
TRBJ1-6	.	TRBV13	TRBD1	TGTGCCAGCAGCTTAGGGCAGGGGGCCGATAATTCACCCCTCCACTTT	CASSLGQGADNSPLHF
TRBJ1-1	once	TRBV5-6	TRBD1	TGTGCCAGCAGCTCAGGGACAGGGATCACTGAAGCTTTCTTT	CASSSGTGITEAFF
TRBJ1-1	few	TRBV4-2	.	TGTGCCAGCAGCCTCCGGGACCTTGGGTTTCCGAACACTGAAGCTTTCTTT	CASSLRDLGFPNTEAFF
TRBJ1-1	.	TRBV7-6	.	TGTGCCAGCAGCTTAGGCACAGGGAACACTGAAGCTTTCTTT	CASSLGTGNTEAFF
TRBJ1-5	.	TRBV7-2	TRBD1	TGTGCCAGCAACCGGGACAGGGGGGTTCAGCCCCAGCATTTT	CASNRDRGVQPQHF
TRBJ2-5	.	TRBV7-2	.	TGTGCCAGCAGTTATATCCCCGGGAGAGGGAAAGAGACCCAGTACTTC	CASSYIPGRGKETQYF
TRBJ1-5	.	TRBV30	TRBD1	TGTGCCTGGAGTGGGACAGGGGGTAGTCAGCCCCAGCATTTT	CAWSGTGGSQPQHF
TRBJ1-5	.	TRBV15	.	TGTGCCACCAGCAGAGATTTGGGACTCGGTCAGCCCCAGCATTTT	CATSRDLGLGQPQHF
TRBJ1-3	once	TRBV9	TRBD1	TGTGCCAGCAGCGTAGAGGGGGCAGATGGAAACACCATATATTTT	CASSVEGADGNTIYF
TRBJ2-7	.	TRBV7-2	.	TGTGCCAGCAGTTATGGATTTGCCGAGCAGTACTTC	CASSYGFAEQYF
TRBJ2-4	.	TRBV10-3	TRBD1	TGTGCCATCAGTGAGGGTACAGGGGGCGTTGGCAAAAACATTCAGTACTTC	CAISEGTGGVGKNIQYF
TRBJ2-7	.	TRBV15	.	TGTGCCACCAGCAGAGCTGGGGTAGGGAGCTCCTACGAGCAGTACTTC	CATSRAGVGSSYEQYF
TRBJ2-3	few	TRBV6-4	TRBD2	TGTGCCAGCAAGACTAGCGGGGACACAGATACGCAGTATTTT	CASKTSGDTDTQYF
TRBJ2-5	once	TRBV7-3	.	TGTGCCAGCAGCCAGGGCACCCAAGAGACCCAGTACTTC	CASSQGTQETQYF
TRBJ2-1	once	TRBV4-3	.	TGCGCCAGCAGCCAAGACCGGCGGGGCGAGCAGTTCTTC	CASSQDRRGEQFF
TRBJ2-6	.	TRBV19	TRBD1	TGTGCCAGTAGTATCTTCCGACAGGGCCGATCGGGTGGGGCCAACGTCCTGACTTTC	CASSIFRQGRSGGANVLTF
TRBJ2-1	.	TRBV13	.	TGTGCCAGCAGCCCCAAGCGGTGGATCAATGAGCAGTTCTTC	CASSPKRWINEQFF
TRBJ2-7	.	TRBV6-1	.	TGTGCCAGCAGTGTCATCCAGGGACCAGGGTACGAGCAGTACTTC	CASSVIQGPGYEQYF
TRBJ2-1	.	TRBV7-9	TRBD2	TGTGCCAGCAGCAGGACTAGCGGGGCCGGCTACAATGAGCAGTTCTTC	CASSRTSGAGYNEQFF
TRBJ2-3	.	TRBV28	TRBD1	TGTGCCAGCAGTTTATGGTTTGAGGGGCGCGGACAGGACGCAGATACGCAGTATTTT	CASSLWFEGRGQDADTQYF
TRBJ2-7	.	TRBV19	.	TGTGCCAGTAGTATAGTCGGGGAATCCTACGAGCAGTACTTC	CASSIVGESYEQYF
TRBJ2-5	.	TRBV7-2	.	TGTGCCAGCAGCTTAGGAGGCCGGGAGACCCAGTACTTC	CASSLGGRETQYF
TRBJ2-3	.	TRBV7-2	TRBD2	TGTGCCAGCAGCTTAGCCAGGACTAGCCGGGATACGCAGTATTTT	CASSLARTSRDTQYF
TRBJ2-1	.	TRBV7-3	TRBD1	TGTGCCAGCAGCTCAGGACAGGGGTTTAACAATGAGCAGTTCTTC	CASSSGQGFNNEQFF
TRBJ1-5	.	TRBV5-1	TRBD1	TGCGCCAGCAGCCCCGGACAGGGCCTCCATCAGCCCCAGCATTTT	CASSPGQGLHQPQHF
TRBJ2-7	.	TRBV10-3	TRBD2	TGTGCCATCAGCTCTCATTCGGGGCGGGGGATACAGTACGAGCAGTACTTC	CAISSHSGRGIQYEQYF
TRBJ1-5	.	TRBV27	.	TGTGCCAGCAGTTTTTTACGCACAGGGAACTTATGGCAGCCCCAGCATTTT	CASSFLRTGNLWQPQHF
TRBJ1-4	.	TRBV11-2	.	TGTGCCAGCAGCTCAAGGGGGATTCAGGAAGGAAAACTGTTTTTT	CASSSRGIQEGKLFF
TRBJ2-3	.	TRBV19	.	TGTGCCAGTAGTATACAGCATACGCAGTATTTT	CASSIQHTQYF
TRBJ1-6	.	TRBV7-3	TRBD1	TGTGCCAGCAGCCCCCGTACACAGGGGAATTCACCCCTCCACTTT	CASSPRTQGNSPLHF
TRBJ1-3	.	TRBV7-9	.	TGTGCCAGCAGCACTCCGACAATACCGGCACCTGGAAACACCATATATTTT	CASSTPTIPAPGNTIYF
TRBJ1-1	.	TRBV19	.	TGTGCCAGTAGTATGGCAGGCCCGGGGACTGAAGCTTTCTTT	CASSMAGPGTEAFF